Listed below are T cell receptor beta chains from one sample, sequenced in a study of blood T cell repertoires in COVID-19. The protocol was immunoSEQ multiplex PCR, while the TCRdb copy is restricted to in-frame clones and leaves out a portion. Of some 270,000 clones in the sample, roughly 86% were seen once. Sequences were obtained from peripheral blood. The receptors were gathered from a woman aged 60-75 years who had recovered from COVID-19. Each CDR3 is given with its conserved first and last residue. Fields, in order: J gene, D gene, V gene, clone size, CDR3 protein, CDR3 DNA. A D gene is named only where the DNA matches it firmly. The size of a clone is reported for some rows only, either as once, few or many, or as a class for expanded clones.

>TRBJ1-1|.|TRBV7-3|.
CASSLLGEGMTTEAFF
TGTGCCAGCAGCTTACTCGGGGAAGGCATGACAACTGAAGCTTTCTTT
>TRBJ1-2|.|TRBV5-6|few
CASSWRTGGYTF
TGTGCCAGCAGCTGGCGAACGGGTGGCTACACCTTC
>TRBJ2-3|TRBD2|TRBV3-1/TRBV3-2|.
CASSQAASGGNPSTDTQYF
TGTGCCAGCAGCCAAGCTGCTAGCGGGGGCAACCCTAGCACAGATACGCAGTATTTT
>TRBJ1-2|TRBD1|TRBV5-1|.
CASSFRQGGYGYTF
TGCGCCAGCAGCTTCCGACAGGGGGGATATGGCTACACCTTC
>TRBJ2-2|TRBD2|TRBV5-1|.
CASSLSSGGANTGELFF
TGCGCCAGCAGCTTGTCTAGCGGGGGGGCGAACACCGGGGAGCTGTTTTTT
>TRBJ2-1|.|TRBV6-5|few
CASRTGGLVDEQFF
TGTGCCAGCAGAACGGGGGGCTTGGTGGATGAGCAGTTCTTC
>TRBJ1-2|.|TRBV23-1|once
CASSHFPSGGYTF
TGCGCCAGCAGTCACTTCCCTTCGGGAGGCTACACCTTC
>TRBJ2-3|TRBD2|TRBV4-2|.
CASSQDIAGALADTQYF
TGTGCCAGCAGCCAAGATATAGCGGGGGCCCTCGCAGATACGCAGTATTTT
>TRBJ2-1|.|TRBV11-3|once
CASSSMRGVDEQFF
TGTGCCAGCAGCTCAATGCGGGGCGTGGATGAGCAGTTCTTC
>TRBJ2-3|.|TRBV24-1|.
CATSDPGTRSTDTQYF
TGTGCCACCAGTGATCCCGGGACACGAAGCACAGATACGCAGTATTTT
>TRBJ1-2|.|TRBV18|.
CASSPTAQRDGYTF
TGTGCCAGCTCACCAACAGCACAGCGGGATGGCTACACCTTC
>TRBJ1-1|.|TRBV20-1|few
CSASPSGTEAFF
TGCAGTGCTAGTCCCTCGGGGACTGAAGCTTTCTTT
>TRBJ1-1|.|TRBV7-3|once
CASSLGGENTEAFF
TGTGCCAGCAGCTTAGGAGGGGAGAACACTGAAGCTTTCTTT